What follows are 8 T cell receptor beta chains derived from one specimen sequenced in a study of human T cells and chemical hapten exposure. TCRdb reprocessed the RACE reads via MiXCR and lists one record per CDR3 protein. The sample includes about 140,000 distinct CDR3 sequences, about 11% of them seen just once. Time point of the sample: patch test 2, 6 weeks after DPC sensitization. Regarding treatment: therapeutic diphenylcyclopropenone sensitization with weekly scalp DPC. Here the sequenced sample was whole blood, taken in connection with sensitization to the hapten diphenylcyclopropenone (DPC). The receptor set was obtained from a woman aged 50 to 60 with alopecia areata. Some clones in this sample may be carry-over from other donors' samples.

This clonotype was seen more than once but under ten times. The chain links TRBV20-1 to TRBJ2-4; a possible D gene is TRBD1 (8 bases). Trimming pared 4 bases from V and 3 bases from J, leaving 22 bases between. Germline V CDR1 and CDR2: DFQATT, SNEGSKA (reference sequence). CDR3 size: 17 residues. CDR3 loop: CSAKGQGGRENKNIQYF. The CDR3 DNA follows: TGCAGTGCTAAAGGACAGGGAGGGCGAGAGAACAAAAACATTCAGTACTTC.

In its sample, this clonotype was seen a few times. Here the CDR3 reads CASSENSPFRSGANVLTF. The CDR3 DNA reads TGTGCCAGCAGTGAGAACAGCCCCTTTCGCTCTGGGGCCAACGTCCTGACTTTC. The chain employs TRBV6-1 and TRBJ2-6; D is ambiguous. CDR3 length: 18 residues. With 3 bases removed from V and 0 bases from J, the gap between germline ends came to 15 bases. In germline, CDR1 is MNHNS, CDR2 SASEGT.

This clonotype has only a few counts. V usage is TRBV12-3 or TRBV12-4 and J usage is TRBJ2-3; TRBD2 might be the D (6 bases). The V gene lost 3 bases and the J gene lost 6 bases, with 7 bases spanning the gap. CDR3 length: 12 residues. DNA of the CDR3: TGTGCCAGCAGTTTTGGGGGGGATACGCAGTATTTT. Its protein is CASSFGGDTQYF.

This clonotype was recorded at least ten times. The rearrangement uses TRBV11-1 and TRBJ1-1, with D uncertain. Germline V gene lookup returns CDR1 SGHAT and CDR2 FQDESV (reference sequence). V lost 5 bases to trimming and J lost 3 bases, with 16 bases between them. The CDR3 totals 15 residues. The CDR3 nucleotides read TGTGCCAGCAGCCCGAACCAGCTTCGTGACACTGAAGCTTTCTTT. Encoded protein: CASSPNQLRDTEAFF.

This clonotype was observed at least ten times. V and J are TRBV4-1 and TRBJ2-1; the D is unclear. V lost 3 bases to trimming and J lost 2 bases, with 11 bases between them. CDR1 is MGHRA, CDR2 YSYEKL, per germline. The CDR3 length is 15 residues. The CDR3 region is CASSQNYNPYNEQFF. The CDR3, as DNA: TGCGCCAGCAGCCAGAATTATAACCCCTACAATGAGCAGTTCTTC.

This clonotype has more than one count but fewer than ten. The CDR3 here is CSVEGDRINEQFF. The CDR3 nucleotides are TGCAGCGTTGAAGGGGACAGGATCAATGAGCAGTTCTTC. V gene TRBV29-1 combines with J gene TRBJ2-1; 8 nucleotides agree with TRBD1. V lost 1 base and J lost 6; bases outside the gene matches: 2. Germline V gene lookup returns CDR1 SQVTM and CDR2 ANQGSEA. This CDR3 comprises 13 residues.

There are many counts of this clonotype. The J gene is TRBJ1-2, the V gene TRBV6-5, with TRBD1 as a possible D gene (6 bases). Looked up from germline, CDR1 is MNHEY and CDR2 is SVGAGI. This CDR3 region has 13 residues. Trimming pared 7 bases from V and 4 bases from J, leaving 13 bases between. CDR3 bases: TGTGCCAGCACTGTGGGGGGGCGCTATGGCTACACCTTC. Translation: CASTVGGRYGYTF.

CDR3: CASSIDGGAYEQYF. CDR3 sequence (DNA): TGTGCCAGTAGTATAGACGGAGGGGCCTACGAGCAGTACTTC. The chain is built from TRBV19 and TRBJ2-7, with D maybe TRBD2 (6 bases). V was cut by 0 bases and J by 2 bases, with 8 bases left in between. Per the germline V gene, CDR1 is LNHDA and CDR2 is SQIVND (reference sequence). There are 14 residues in the CDR3. Full variable domain (rest looked up from reference TRBV19 and TRBJ2-7): DGGITQSPKYLFRKEGQNVTLSCEQNLNHDAMYWYRQDPGQGLRLIYYSQIVNDFQKGDIAEGYSVSREKKESFPLTVTSAQKNPTAFYLCASSIDGGAYEQYFGPGTRLTVT.